The 21 T cell receptor beta chains presented below share a single source sample, sequenced in a study of regulatory T cells in long-lasting Graves disease. The TCR beta library used iRepertoire HTBI primers with Arm-PCR amplification of CDR3. TCRdb independently ran MiXCR on the multiplex PCR reads; one entry per CDR3 protein. This table holds roughly 400,000 distinct CDR3 sequences, 15% found once. As for time point: newly diagnosed GD, antithyroid drugs for less than 3 months. From RNA extracted from PBMCs, the TCR library was made. These data also formed part of another study, on T cells in Graves' hyperthyroidism and ophthalmopathy.

The material was peripheral blood mononuclear cells (PBMCs), obtained at new diagnosis, from a patient treated with antithyroid drugs. The receptors shown here come from a middle-aged woman with Graves disease.

This clonotype appeared many times. This chain joins TRBV24-1 and TRBJ1-2; no clear D. Between the trimmed V and J ends, which lost 5 bases and 2 bases, there was a span of 14 bases. Germline loops: CDR1 KGHDR, CDR2 SFDVKD. This CDR3 comprises 15 residues. The CDR3 nucleotides are TGTGCCACCAGTGCTGGGCGTGGGATGAACTATGGCTACACCTTC. Residues: CATSAGRGMNYGYTF.

The rearrangement uses TRBV7-2 and TRBJ2-5; D is ambiguous. Deletions cut 5 bases from V and 14 bases from J, with 12 bases between. In germline, CDR1 is SGHTA, CDR2 FQGNSA. The length of the CDR3 is 10 residues. CDR3 sequence (DNA): TGTGCCAGCAGCCATGGGCCCCTTTACTTC. Its translation: CASSHGPLYF.

The chain uses TRBV6-1 and TRBJ2-3, with 7 bases aligning to TRBD1. The trim removed 6 bases at V and 1 base at J, leaving 7 bases unmatched. This CDR3 comprises 15 residues. Germline CDR1 and CDR2: MNHNS and SASEGT. CDR3 in DNA: TGTGCCAGCAGGGGACAGCCTCTAGGCACAGATACGCAGTATTTT. Its translation: CASRGQPLGTDTQYF.

The V and J genes are TRBV20-1 and TRBJ2-1, with TRBD2 matching 10 bases. J was trimmed by 5 bases and V by 4 bases; bases with no gene match: 8. The CDR3 has 15 amino acids. Germline V gene lookup returns CDR1 DFQATT and CDR2 SNEGSKA (reference sequence). The CDR3 sequence is CSAIGAGLANNEQFF. The DNA of the CDR3 is TGCAGTGCTATAGGGGCGGGACTAGCGAACAATGAGCAGTTCTTC.

V gene TRBV18 combines with J gene TRBJ2-7; 14 positions match TRBD2. There are 18 residues in the CDR3. Unmatched junction bases numbered 7, after V lost 3 bases and J lost 0 bases. Per the germline V gene, CDR1 is KGHSH and CDR2 is LQKENI. The CDR3 DNA sequence: TGTGCCAGCTCACCCTCGCGCGGACTAGCGGGAGGCTCCTACGAGCAGTACTTC. Protein product: CASSPSRGLAGGSYEQYF. Complete variable domain (other parts from reference TRBV18 and TRBJ2-7): NAGVMQNPRHLVRRRGQEARLRCSPMKGHSHVYWYRQLPEEGLKFMVYLQKENIIDESGMPKERFSAEFPKEGPSILRIQQVVRGDSAAYFCASSPSRGLAGGSYEQYFGPGTRLTVT.

The J gene is TRBJ1-5, the V gene TRBV3-1; D gene unclear. Per the germline V gene, CDR1 is LGHDT and CDR2 is YNNKEL (reference sequence). This CDR3 has 15 residues. V lost 2 bases and J lost 1, with 9 bases in between. The CDR3 region has the DNA TGTGCCAGCAGCCAATCCTGGCAGAGCAATCAGCCCCAGCATTTT. It yields the protein CASSQSWQSNQPQHF.

This clonotype was detected many times. For the CDR3, the DNA is TGTGCCAGCAGTGGGCGGCAGGGTCATCAGCCCCAGCATTTT. Its protein is CASSGRQGHQPQHF. The gene calls are TRBV28 and TRBJ1-5; TRBD1 might be the D (5 bases). Germline assignment: CDR1 MDHEN and CDR2 SYDVKM. The length of the CDR3 is 14 residues. The germline V and J ends were trimmed by 5 bases and 5 bases, with 13 bases remaining between them.

With regard to this clonotype: A read error is possible here, since a much larger clone lies one base away. V gene TRBV19 combines with J gene TRBJ2-3, with D possibly being TRBD2 (6 bases). This CDR3 spans 14 amino acids. Germline V gene data show CDR1 as LNHDA and CDR2 as SQIVND (reference sequence). The ends were cut back, 7 bases at V and 0 bases at J, with 11 bases in the middle. CDR3 in DNA: TGTGCCAGTAAGTCGGAGGGGAGCACAGATACGCAGTATTTT. Translated, it gives CASKSEGSTDTQYF.

The V and J genes are TRBV28 and TRBJ1-1, with 9 nucleotides matching TRBD1. CDR3 length equals 13 residues. The ends lost 5 bases at V and 10 bases at J; junction bases unmatched: 8. From germline, CDR1 is MDHEN and CDR2 SYDVKM. DNA of the CDR3: TGTGCCAGCAGTCGTACAGGGGGCACTTTAGCTTTCTTT. Translating gives CASSRTGGTLAFF.

V and J are TRBV27 and TRBJ1-2; D not certain. The CDR3 totals 15 residues. The germline V gene encodes CDR1 MNHEY and CDR2 SMNVEV (reference sequence). The ends were cut back, 6 bases at V and 5 bases at J, with 19 bases in the middle. The CDR3 sequence: CASSRGSISLYGYTF. CDR3 DNA: TGTGCCAGCAGCCGGGGATCGATCTCGCTATATGGCTACACCTTC.

In this sample, this clonotype turned up many times. The rearrangement links TRBV10-3 to TRBJ2-1; D possibly corresponds to TRBD2 (5 bases). V lost 3 bases and J 13 bases, leaving 19 bases between the germline ends. This CDR3 has 14 amino acids. CDR1 and CDR2 (germline): ENHRY, SYGVKD. The CDR3 loop is CAISDRLPSEGQFF. CDR3 DNA sequence: TGTGCCATCAGTGACCGTTTGCCTTCAGAGGGTCAGTTCTTC.

This clonotype was observed at least ten times. J is TRBJ2-5 and V is TRBV2; TRBD2 matches 7 bases. CDR1 and CDR2 from the germline V gene are SNHLY and FYNNEI. Losses at the gene ends were 3 bases for V and 4 bases for J; bases not matched to a gene: 14. The CDR3 has 17 amino acids. The CDR3 coding sequence is TGTGCCAGCAGTGAGTCCGCCTCAAGCGGGATATCAGAGACCCAGTACTTC. As protein: CASSESASSGISETQYF.

The chain joins TRBV15 to TRBJ1-5; perhaps TRBD1 as D (6 bases). Trimming shortened V by 0 bases and J by 5 bases, and 11 bases separated the two germline ends. CDR1 is LNHNV, CDR2 YYDKDF, per germline (reference sequence). The CDR3 extends over 15 amino acids. DNA for the CDR3: TGTGCCACCAGCAGAGATAAGGGGGGATATCAGCCCCAGCATTTT. Encoded protein: CATSRDKGGYQPQHF.

Concerning this clonotype: A far larger clone is just one base off, so this is likely a read error. The rearrangement uses TRBV2 and TRBJ2-5, with D perhaps matching TRBD2 (6 bases). The J call is in doubt because the DNA end fits TRBJ2-1 better. CDR3 length equals 14 residues. Per germline, CDR1 SNHLY and CDR2 FYNNEI. CDR3: CASSRELGHNEQFF. In DNA, the CDR3 is TGTGCCAGCAGTCGGGAGCTTGGCCACAATGAGCAGTTCTTC.

This clonotype was seen repeatedly, ten times or more. The chain uses TRBV24-1 and TRBJ2-7; either TRBD1 or TRBD2 may supply D (5 bases each). The CDR3 has 15 amino acids. Trimming took off 2 bases at V and 4 bases at J, with 14 bases between the two ends. Germline CDR1 and CDR2: KGHDR and SFDVKD. CDR3 loop: CATSDSGLRAYEQYF. The CDR3 DNA reads as TGTGCCACCAGTGATTCGGGGCTAAGGGCGTACGAGCAGTACTTC.

This clonotype was seen at least ten times. The chain joins TRBV7-9 to TRBJ2-1, with a possible D match to TRBD2 (5 bases). Trimming cost V 7 bases and J 9 bases, with 16 bases left between them. The CDR3 is 13 amino acids. CDR1 and CDR2 from the germline V gene are SEHNR and FQNEAQ (reference sequence). The CDR3: CASTPRTAAEQFF. The CDR3 coding sequence is TGTGCCAGCACCCCCCGGACTGCAGCTGAGCAGTTCTTC.

This clonotype was detected ten times or more. This chain connects TRBV12-3 or TRBV12-4 to TRBJ1-3; 7 nucleotides align to TRBD1. The CDR3 spans 20 residues. With 5 bases clipped from V and 0 bases from J, the junction kept 19 bases outside the gene matches. The CDR3 protein is CASSLLPRDSSFFSGNTIYF. The CDR3 nucleotides read TGTGCCAGCAGTCTTTTACCCCGGGACAGTTCCTTTTTCTCTGGAAACACCATATATTTT.

This clonotype was detected ten times or more. V gene TRBV18 combines with J gene TRBJ2-7; TRBD2 is a possible D gene (6 bases). Germline V gene data show CDR1 as KGHSH and CDR2 as LQKENI. The CDR3 runs 13 residues. Trimming shortened V by 8 bases and J by 3 bases, and 14 bases separated the two germline ends. The DNA of the CDR3 is TGTGCCAGCGCCCGGGACTCCAACTACGAGCAGTACTTC. Amino acids: CASARDSNYEQYF.

This clonotype showed up many times. The chain combines TRBV9 with TRBJ2-2, with 12 bases identical to TRBD2. Trimming cost V 2 bases and J 5 bases; bases outside gene matches: 4. The CDR3 sequence is 16 residues long. From germline, CDR1 is SGDLS and CDR2 YYNGEE. The CDR3 is CASSVSGTSGTGELFF. CDR3 in DNA: TGTGCCAGCAGCGTGTCCGGGACTAGCGGGACCGGGGAGCTGTTTTTT.

This clonotype has ten or more counts. The chain is built from TRBV28 and TRBJ1-4; TRBD1 agrees at 7 bases. The CDR3 has 14 amino acids. Looked up from germline, CDR1 is MDHEN and CDR2 is SYDVKM. After removal of 3 bases from V and 7 bases from J, the junction contained 5 bases not matched to a gene. The CDR3 reads CASSLKGAGEKLFF. CDR3 DNA sequence: TGTGCCAGCAGTTTGAAGGGGGCAGGTGAAAAACTGTTTTTT.

The rearrangement joins TRBV10-3 to TRBJ2-7; TRBD2 agrees at 8 bases. J lost 8 bases, V lost 2 bases, and 5 bases had no gene match. This CDR3 contains 13 residues. Germline-derived CDR1 and CDR2 are ENHRY and SYGVKD. The CDR3 reads CAISETSGYKQYF. CDR3 in DNA: TGTGCCATCAGTGAGACTAGCGGATACAAGCAGTACTTC.